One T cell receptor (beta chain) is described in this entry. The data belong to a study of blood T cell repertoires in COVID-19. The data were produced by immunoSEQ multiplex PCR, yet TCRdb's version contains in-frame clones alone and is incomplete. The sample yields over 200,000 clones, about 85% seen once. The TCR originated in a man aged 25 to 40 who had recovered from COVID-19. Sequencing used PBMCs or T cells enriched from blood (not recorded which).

The CDR3 reads CSVGQGLRPQHF. DNA for the CDR3: TGCAGCGTTGGGCAGGGATTAAGGCCCCAGCATTTT. The chain uses TRBV29-1 and TRBJ1-5, with D maybe TRBD1 (5 bases). Germline CDR1 SQVTM, CDR2 ANQGSEA. V was cut by 4 bases and J by 9 bases, with 13 bases left in between. This CDR3 has 12 amino acids.